A selection of T cell receptor beta chains follows, all from one sample in a study of cytomegalovirus exposure and HLA in healthy donors. Produced via immunoSEQ multiplex PCR; TCRdb's table is partial and in-frame only. The data contain approximately 130,000 clones, about 83% of them singletons. Material for sequencing was PBMCs. Receptor source: a young man in good health and CMV-seronegative. Both conserved end residues are part of each CDR3. D genes are given only for firm matches. Rows give clone size only sometimes, using once, few, many, or a class for an expanded clone.

j_call,d_call,clone_size,v_call,cdr3_aa,cdr3_nt
TRBJ1-1,.,.,TRBV15,CATSLQGSTEAFF,TGTGCCACCAGCCTACAGGGATCCACTGAAGCTTTCTTT
TRBJ1-1,.,.,TRBV6-5,CASPPGTTNTEAFF,TGTGCCAGCCCTCCCGGGACAACGAACACTGAAGCTTTCTTT
TRBJ1-3,.,.,TRBV30,CACQHGWGTTVPVTGNTIYF,TGTGCCTGCCAACACGGGTGGGGGACTACTGTTCCCGTCACTGGAAACACCATATATTTT
TRBJ2-1,.,.,TRBV7-8,CASSAQGSLSSYNEQFF,TGTGCCAGCAGCGCACAGGGTTCTTTGAGCTCCTACAATGAGCAGTTCTTC
TRBJ1-3,.,.,TRBV2,CASKTRGRGGNTIYF,TGTGCCAGCAAAACGCGGGGGCGCGGTGGAAACACCATATATTTT
TRBJ1-2,.,.,TRBV19,CASTMGAGQNYGYTF,TGTGCCAGTACCATGGGGGCAGGACAGAACTATGGCTACACCTTC
TRBJ2-7,TRBD1,.,TRBV5-4,CASSSPIGTGGEQYF,TGTGCCAGCAGCTCGCCTATTGGGACAGGGGGCGAGCAGTACTTC
TRBJ1-1,.,.,TRBV4-3,CASSPGSGGHTEAFF,TGCGCCAGCAGCCCCGGGAGTGGAGGGCACACTGAAGCTTTCTTT
TRBJ1-2,.,.,TRBV4-1,CASSQESGYGYTF,TGCGCCAGCAGCCAAGAATCGGGCTATGGCTACACCTTC
TRBJ1-1,TRBD1,.,TRBV9,CASSATGGADTEAFF,TGTGCCAGCAGCGCGACAGGGGGCGCGGACACTGAAGCTTTCTTT
TRBJ2-7,.,few,TRBV5-1,CASSLEASAAYEQYF,TGCGCCAGCAGCTTGGAAGCTAGCGCGGCCTACGAGCAGTACTTC
TRBJ1-3,TRBD1,.,TRBV19,CASSRKDRPRSGNTIYF,TGTGCCAGTAGTAGAAAGGACAGGCCCCGCTCTGGAAACACCATATATTTT
TRBJ1-1,.,.,TRBV6-6,CASSYYTEAFF,TGTGCCAGCAGTTATTATACTGAAGCTTTCTTT
TRBJ1-4,.,.,TRBV4-1,CASSQFGQPNEKLFF,TGCGCCAGCAGCCAATTTGGGCAGCCTAATGAAAAACTGTTTTTT
TRBJ2-1,.,.,TRBV6-5,CASSPDKSSYNEQFF,TGTGCCAGCAGTCCCGACAAAAGCTCCTACAATGAGCAGTTCTTC
TRBJ1-6,.,.,TRBV5-1,CASSLEGRVDNSPLHF,TGCGCCAGCAGCTTGGAAGGGAGGGTGGATAATTCACCCCTCCACTTT
TRBJ2-6,.,.,TRBV28,CASSFEHSGANVLTF,TGTGCCAGCAGTTTCGAACATTCTGGGGCCAACGTCCTGACTTTC
TRBJ1-5,.,.,TRBV6-5,CASSSRGRVQPQHF,TGTGCCAGCAGTTCGCGGGGGCGCGTTCAGCCCCAGCATTTT
TRBJ1-2,.,few,TRBV5-4,CASSNEGYGYTF,TGTGCCAGCAGCAACGAGGGTTATGGCTACACCTTC
TRBJ1-2,.,.,TRBV28,CASSFSPAGANYGYTF,TGTGCCAGCAGTTTTAGTCCCGCCGGAGCTAACTATGGCTACACCTTC
TRBJ1-5,.,.,TRBV13,CASSLGLTSNQPQHF,TGTGCCAGCAGCTTAGGCCTAACTAGCAATCAGCCCCAGCATTTT
TRBJ2-7,TRBD1,once,TRBV28,CASSPIGTGRRYEQYF,TGTGCCAGCAGTCCGATCGGGACAGGGCGGAGGTACGAGCAGTACTTC
TRBJ1-5,TRBD1,.,TRBV7-2,CASSADQGANQPQHF,TGTGCCAGCAGCGCTGACCAGGGGGCTAATCAGCCCCAGCATTTT
TRBJ1-1,.,.,TRBV19,CASRPTVNTEAFF,TGTGCCAGTAGACCAACAGTGAACACTGAAGCTTTCTTT
TRBJ1-4,TRBD1,.,TRBV30,CAWSSQGVRRTNEKLFF,TGTGCCTGGAGTTCCCAGGGGGTCCGGAGGACTAATGAAAAACTGTTTTTT
TRBJ2-7,.,.,TRBV5-4,CASSLDGGLSYEQYF,TGTGCCAGCAGCTTGGATGGGGGGTTAAGCTACGAGCAGTACTTC
TRBJ2-7,.,.,TRBV7-8,CASSLQRSAYEQYF,TGTGCCAGCAGCTTGCAGAGGTCCGCCTACGAGCAGTACTTC
TRBJ2-3,.,.,TRBV5-1,CATSTGTDTQYF,TGCGCCACCTCAACAGGCACAGATACGCAGTATTTT
TRBJ2-3,TRBD2,.,TRBV27,CASSHLFSGGNTDTQYF,TGTGCCAGCAGTCACCTCTTTAGCGGGGGGAACACAGATACGCAGTATTTT
TRBJ2-2,TRBD1,.,TRBV2,CASSLKTGGTGELFF,TGTGCCAGCAGTCTAAAGACAGGGGGGACCGGGGAGCTGTTTTTT
TRBJ2-2,.,.,TRBV4-2,CASSPRSGNGELFF,TGTGCCAGCAGCCCCAGATCGGGTAACGGGGAGCTGTTTTTT
TRBJ1-1,.,.,TRBV15,CATRPGVTNTEAFF,TGTGCCACCCGACCCGGGGTGACGAACACTGAAGCTTTCTTT
TRBJ2-5,TRBD2,.,TRBV30,CAWSPPRLAGSQETQYF,TGTGCCTGGAGTCCTCCGAGGCTAGCGGGGTCTCAAGAGACCCAGTACTTC
TRBJ2-2,TRBD1,.,TRBV14,CASSFHRGRGDTGELFF,TGTGCCAGCAGCTTTCACAGGGGGCGCGGGGACACCGGGGAGCTGTTTTTT
TRBJ1-6,.,.,TRBV19,CASSPMWGQLNSPLHF,TGTGCCAGTAGCCCTATGTGGGGGCAGTTGAATTCACCCCTCCACTTT
TRBJ2-3,.,once,TRBV5-1,CASSLAADTQYF,TGCGCCAGCAGCTTGGCGGCAGATACGCAGTATTTT
TRBJ2-7,.,once,TRBV19,CASSIVGAEQYF,TGTGCCAGTAGTATAGTGGGGGCGGAGCAGTACTTC
TRBJ1-2,TRBD1,.,TRBV5-1,CASSPSRMGQGYGYPF,TGCGCCAGCAGCCCATCTCGGATGGGACAGGGGTATGGCTACCCCTTC
TRBJ2-1,TRBD2,.,TRBV5-1,CASSLSVAGEGGNEQFF,TGCGCCAGCAGCTTGTCGGTAGCGGGAGAGGGGGGAAATGAGCAGTTCTTC
TRBJ2-5,.,.,TRBV4-1,CASSPLQGGPNQETQYF,TGCGCCAGCAGCCCCTTGCAGGGAGGCCCGAACCAAGAGACCCAGTACTTC
TRBJ2-7,TRBD2,.,TRBV7-9,CASSHKTSGAHEQYF,TGTGCCAGCAGCCACAAGACTAGCGGGGCCCACGAGCAGTACTTC
TRBJ1-5,TRBD1,.,TRBV27,CASSLVGGAGSNQPQHF,TGTGCCAGCAGTTTGGTAGGGGGCGCAGGGAGCAATCAGCCCCAGCATTTT
TRBJ2-7,TRBD1,.,TRBV4-2,CASSQDGTVYEQYF,TGTGCCAGCAGCCAAGATGGGACAGTTTACGAGCAGTACTTC
TRBJ1-6,TRBD1,.,TRBV28,CATSRTGPF,TGTGCCACTTCAAGGACAGGTCCTTTT
TRBJ1-6,TRBD1,once,TRBV13,CASSSWTGGKSSYNSPLHF,TGTGCCAGCAGCTCTTGGACAGGGGGGAAGAGCTCCTATAATTCACCCCTCCACTTT
TRBJ1-2,.,.,TRBV27,CASSFEGREGGYTF,TGTGCCAGCAGTTTCGAAGGCAGGGAGGGGGGCTACACCTTC
TRBJ1-1,TRBD1,few,TRBV6-6,CASSHRGITEAFF,TGTGCCAGCAGCCACAGGGGTATAACTGAAGCTTTCTTT
TRBJ1-1,.,.,TRBV5-6,CASSFVRGARVVNTEAFF,TGTGCCAGCAGCTTTGTGCGCGGGGCCCGGGTAGTTAACACTGAAGCTTTCTTT
TRBJ1-1,.,.,TRBV30,CAWGGVSEAFF,TGTGCCTGGGGAGGGGTTTCTGAAGCTTTCTTT
TRBJ1-2,TRBD1,once,TRBV7-9,CASSLAGTGAYGYTF,TGTGCCAGCAGCCTAGCAGGGACAGGGGCCTATGGCTACACCTTC
TRBJ1-1,TRBD1,.,TRBV27,CASSSHLTGGYGTEAFF,TGTGCCAGCAGTTCCCACTTGACAGGGGGCTACGGAACTGAAGCTTTCTTT
TRBJ1-5,.,.,TRBV2,CASSADSTSNQPQHF,TGTGCCAGCAGCGCGGACAGTACTAGCAATCAGCCCCAGCATTTT